These T cell receptor beta chains were read from a single sample in a study of PD-1 blockade in mismatch repair-deficient tumors. The method was immunoSEQ multiplex PCR; TCRdb's version includes in-frame clones alone and lacks a portion of them. This sample has about 23,000 clones, with about 83% found just once. The source material was peripheral blood, sampled 12 weeks after starting pembrolizumab. The receptors stem from an adult with mismatch repair-deficient cancer. The CDR3 runs from the conserved cysteine through the conserved F or W. D genes are given only for firm matches. Where a row states a size, it is once, few, many or the class of an expanded clone; other rows omit it.

clone size: .
J gene: TRBJ2-7
V gene: TRBV28
D gene: .
CDR3 protein: CASSLGTIYEQYF
CDR3 DNA: TGTGCCAGCAGTTTAGGGACGATCTACGAGCAGTACTTC

clone size: .
J gene: TRBJ2-3
V gene: TRBV4-3
D gene: TRBD1
CDR3 protein: CASSQDTDRGRLDTQYF
CDR3 DNA: TGCGCCAGCAGCCAAGACACGGACAGGGGGCGCTTAGATACGCAGTATTTT

clone size: .
J gene: TRBJ2-3
V gene: TRBV28
D gene: TRBD2
CDR3 protein: CASSSPGTSGWRTDTQYF
CDR3 DNA: TGTGCCAGCAGTTCTCCCGGGACTAGCGGTTGGCGGACAGATACGCAGTATTTT

clone size: .
J gene: TRBJ2-7
V gene: TRBV27
D gene: TRBD2
CDR3 protein: CASSSPGTTIYEQYF
CDR3 DNA: TGTGCCAGCAGTTCCCCCGGGACTACCATATACGAGCAGTACTTC

clone size: .
J gene: TRBJ2-4
V gene: TRBV7-9
D gene: .
CDR3 protein: CASSSPGTSIQYF
CDR3 DNA: TGTGCCAGCAGCTCGCCCGGGACAAGCATTCAGTACTTC

clone size: .
J gene: TRBJ1-1
V gene: TRBV7-6
D gene: .
CDR3 protein: CASSLAENTEAFF
CDR3 DNA: TGTGCCAGCAGCTTAGCCGAGAACACTGAAGCTTTCTTT

clone size: .
J gene: TRBJ2-7
V gene: TRBV27
D gene: .
CDR3 protein: CASSLAGPTPSYEQYF
CDR3 DNA: TGTGCCAGCAGTTTAGCGGGCCCAACTCCCTCCTACGAGCAGTACTTC

clone size: few
J gene: TRBJ2-7
V gene: TRBV30
D gene: .
CDR3 protein: CAWSGESHEQYF
CDR3 DNA: TGTGCCTGGAGTGGAGAATCCCACGAGCAGTACTTC

clone size: .
J gene: TRBJ1-2
V gene: TRBV5-4
D gene: .
CDR3 protein: CASSLLIVPRDGYTF
CDR3 DNA: TGTGCCAGCAGCTTGTTAATCGTACCCCGGGATGGCTACACCTTC

clone size: .
J gene: TRBJ2-1
V gene: TRBV9
D gene: .
CDR3 protein: CASSVGGDSFNEQFF
CDR3 DNA: TGTGCCAGCAGCGTAGGAGGGGATTCCTTTAATGAGCAGTTCTTC

clone size: .
J gene: TRBJ2-3
V gene: TRBV29-1
D gene: .
CDR3 protein: CSGLKSGHTDTQYF
CDR3 DNA: TGCAGCGGGTTAAAAAGCGGTCACACAGATACGCAGTATTTT

clone size: .
J gene: TRBJ1-1
V gene: TRBV9
D gene: .
CDR3 protein: CASSARIGNTEAFF
CDR3 DNA: TGTGCCAGCAGCGCACGGATAGGGAACACTGAAGCTTTCTTT

clone size: once
J gene: TRBJ2-2
V gene: TRBV7-2
D gene: .
CDR3 protein: CASSSLLGAGELFF
CDR3 DNA: TGTGCCAGCAGCTCTCTCCTAGGCGCCGGGGAGCTGTTTTTT

clone size: once
J gene: TRBJ2-7
V gene: TRBV11-3
D gene: TRBD2
CDR3 protein: CASSKGGLAGGPYEQYF
CDR3 DNA: TGTGCCAGCAGCAAAGGTGGACTAGCGGGAGGGCCGTACGAGCAGTACTTC

clone size: .
J gene: TRBJ2-7
V gene: TRBV6-6
D gene: .
CDR3 protein: CASRSGTAAYEQYF
CDR3 DNA: TGTGCCAGCAGGTCCGGGACCGCCGCCTACGAGCAGTACTTC

clone size: .
J gene: TRBJ2-2
V gene: TRBV5-6
D gene: TRBD2
CDR3 protein: CASSLGTSAAGELFF
CDR3 DNA: TGTGCCAGCAGCTTGGGGACTAGCGCGGCCGGGGAGCTGTTTTTT

clone size: .
J gene: TRBJ2-5
V gene: TRBV4-3
D gene: TRBD2
CDR3 protein: CASSTHSGASETQYF
CDR3 DNA: TGCGCCAGCAGCACGCATAGCGGGGCCTCCGAGACCCAGTACTTC

clone size: .
J gene: TRBJ1-1
V gene: TRBV9
D gene: TRBD1
CDR3 protein: CASSAGQGGVNTEAFF
CDR3 DNA: TGTGCCAGCAGCGCCGGACAGGGCGGGGTGAACACTGAAGCTTTCTTT

clone size: .
J gene: TRBJ2-7
V gene: TRBV4-1
D gene: .
CDR3 protein: CASSQEPQGAYEQYF
CDR3 DNA: TGCGCCAGCAGCCAAGAGCCACAGGGAGCCTACGAGCAGTACTTC

clone size: .
J gene: TRBJ1-2
V gene: TRBV4-3
D gene: .
CDR3 protein: CASSQGANTNYGYTF
CDR3 DNA: TGCGCCAGCAGCCAAGGGGCCAATACTAACTATGGCTACACCTTC

clone size: .
J gene: TRBJ2-1
V gene: TRBV2
D gene: TRBD1
CDR3 protein: CASTRTGETNEQFF
CDR3 DNA: TGTGCCAGCACGAGGACAGGGGAGACCAATGAGCAGTTCTTC

clone size: once
J gene: TRBJ2-2
V gene: TRBV18
D gene: .
CDR3 protein: CASSPKSRQTNTGELFF
CDR3 DNA: TGTGCCAGCTCACCAAAGTCGAGACAGACGAACACCGGGGAGCTGTTTTTT

clone size: .
J gene: TRBJ2-4
V gene: TRBV28
D gene: .
CDR3 protein: CASSPGLRRGTLKNIQYF
CDR3 DNA: TGTGCCAGCAGTCCCGGACTCCGGAGGGGGACACTAAAAAACATTCAGTACTTC

clone size: .
J gene: TRBJ2-1
V gene: TRBV6-4
D gene: TRBD2
CDR3 protein: CASSEGRENNEQFF
CDR3 DNA: TGTGCCAGCAGTGAGGGGCGGGAGAACAATGAGCAGTTCTTC

clone size: .
J gene: TRBJ2-1
V gene: TRBV5-1
D gene: TRBD2
CDR3 protein: CASSLKLAGADEQFF
CDR3 DNA: TGCGCCAGCAGCTTGAAACTAGCGGGCGCGGATGAGCAGTTCTTC

clone size: .
J gene: TRBJ2-1
V gene: TRBV6-5
D gene: .
CDR3 protein: CASSYLPGAYNEQFF
CDR3 DNA: TGTGCCAGCAGTTACTTGCCGGGAGCCTACAATGAGCAGTTCTTC

clone size: .
J gene: TRBJ2-7
V gene: TRBV4-3
D gene: TRBD2
CDR3 protein: CASSQGPGTSGRSAYEQYF
CDR3 DNA: TGCGCCAGCAGCCAGGGTCCCGGGACTAGCGGGAGGTCTGCCTACGAGCAGTACTTC

clone size: few
J gene: TRBJ2-7
V gene: TRBV7-9
D gene: TRBD1
CDR3 protein: CASSSTRTGAVYEQYF
CDR3 DNA: TGTGCCAGCAGCTCGACGCGGACAGGGGCGGTCTACGAGCAGTACTTC

clone size: .
J gene: TRBJ2-3
V gene: TRBV19
D gene: .
CDR3 protein: CASSDGSSDTQYF
CDR3 DNA: TGTGCCAGTAGTGACGGGAGTTCAGATACGCAGTATTTT

clone size: .
J gene: TRBJ2-7
V gene: TRBV16
D gene: .
CDR3 protein: CASSHLGRDEQYF
CDR3 DNA: TGTGCCAGCAGCCACCTGGGTCGCGACGAGCAGTACTTC

clone size: once
J gene: TRBJ1-5
V gene: TRBV19
D gene: .
CDR3 protein: CASSITDSLWQPQHF
CDR3 DNA: TGTGCCAGTAGTATAACGGACAGTTTATGGCAGCCCCAGCATTTT

clone size: .
J gene: TRBJ2-5
V gene: TRBV7-2
D gene: TRBD2
CDR3 protein: CASSDRDRLADPQETQYF
CDR3 DNA: TGTGCCAGCAGTGACAGGGATCGACTAGCGGACCCCCAAGAGACCCAGTACTTC

clone size: .
J gene: TRBJ2-2
V gene: TRBV5-1
D gene: .
CDR3 protein: CASSVSRTNTGELFF
CDR3 DNA: TGCGCCAGCAGTGTAAGCAGGACGAACACCGGGGAGCTGTTTTTT

clone size: .
J gene: TRBJ1-2
V gene: TRBV30
D gene: TRBD1
CDR3 protein: CAWIAPGQGYRGYTF
CDR3 DNA: TGTGCCTGGATTGCGCCGGGACAGGGGTATCGTGGCTACACCTTC

clone size: .
J gene: TRBJ2-3
V gene: TRBV4-3
D gene: .
CDR3 protein: CASSQGLVADTQYF
CDR3 DNA: TGCGCCAGCAGCCAAGGACTAGTCGCAGATACGCAGTATTTT

clone size: .
J gene: TRBJ2-1
V gene: TRBV13
D gene: .
CDR3 protein: CASGHGSRHEQFF
CDR3 DNA: TGTGCCAGCGGCCACGGGAGCCGTCATGAGCAGTTCTTC

clone size: .
J gene: TRBJ2-4
V gene: TRBV4-1
D gene: TRBD1
CDR3 protein: CASSHGTGKGTKNIQYF
CDR3 DNA: TGCGCCAGCAGCCACGGGACAGGGAAGGGGACCAAAAACATTCAGTACTTC

clone size: .
J gene: TRBJ2-7
V gene: TRBV10-2
D gene: TRBD2
CDR3 protein: CASRTSGRTEQYF
CDR3 DNA: TGCGCCAGCAGAACTAGCGGGAGGACCGAGCAGTACTTC

clone size: .
J gene: TRBJ2-1
V gene: TRBV5-1
D gene: .
CDR3 protein: CASSFPGNEQFF
CDR3 DNA: TGCGCCAGCAGCTTTCCAGGCAATGAGCAGTTCTTC

clone size: .
J gene: TRBJ1-1
V gene: TRBV7-9
D gene: .
CDR3 protein: CASSHNDPNTEAFF
CDR3 DNA: TGTGCCAGCAGCCATAACGATCCTAACACTGAAGCTTTCTTT

clone size: .
J gene: TRBJ2-4
V gene: TRBV18
D gene: .
CDR3 protein: CASSPPLGGAKNIQYF
CDR3 DNA: TGTGCCAGCTCACCACCCCTGGGCGGAGCCAAAAACATTCAGTACTTC

clone size: .
J gene: TRBJ2-7
V gene: TRBV11-1
D gene: .
CDR3 protein: CASSLLTESVPYF
CDR3 DNA: TGTGCCAGCAGCTTGTTGACAGAAAGCGTGCCGTACTTC

clone size: .
J gene: TRBJ1-1
V gene: TRBV30
D gene: .
CDR3 protein: CAWSLIRSSTFF
CDR3 DNA: TGTGCCTGGAGCCTGATCCGCAGTTCTACTTTCTTT

clone size: .
J gene: TRBJ2-5
V gene: TRBV15
D gene: TRBD2
CDR3 protein: CATTQRLAGIRDTQYF
CDR3 DNA: TGTGCCACCACTCAAAGACTAGCGGGGATAAGAGACACCCAGTACTTC